The 20 T cell receptor beta chains in this list originate from one sample, sequenced in a study of T cells after yellow fever vaccination. Each CDR3 protein gets one entry after TCRdb re-called the 5' RACE reads with MiXCR. The table includes about 150,000 distinct CDR3 sequences, 5% to 7.5% detected once. The sample here was CD4+ T cells sorted from PBMCs, taken 10 days after the yellow fever booster vaccination. The receptors stem from a man aged 25-45 years who received the YFV17D yellow fever vaccine.

There are many counts of this clonotype. The rearrangement uses TRBV15 and TRBJ2-1; no clear D gene. CDR3 length equals 15 residues. V lost 6 bases to trimming and J lost 7 bases, with 19 bases between them. The germline CDR1 and CDR2 sequences are LNHNV and YYDKDF (reference sequence). The CDR3 sequence is CATSPKGSSGNEQFF. Here the CDR3 DNA reads TGTGCCACCAGTCCGAAGGGATCATCGGGTAATGAGCAGTTCTTC. The whole variable domain, remainder taken from reference TRBV15 and TRBJ2-1, is DAMVIQNPRYQVTQFGKPVTLSCSQTLNHNVMYWYQQKSSQAPKLLFHYYDKDFNNEADTPDNFQSRRPNTSFCFLDIRSPGLGDTAMYLCATSPKGSSGNEQFFGPGTRLTVL.

This clonotype was observed at least ten times. The gene calls are TRBV20-1 and TRBJ2-1, with TRBD2 matching 14 bases. The germline CDR1 and CDR2 sequences are DFQATT and SNEGSKA (reference sequence). Trimming took 4 bases from V and 6 from J; bases not matched to a gene: 8. The CDR3 has 16 amino acids. This CDR3 reads CSATGTSGSWSNEQFF. The DNA of the CDR3 is TGCAGTGCTACTGGGACTAGCGGGAGTTGGAGCAATGAGCAGTTCTTC.

This clonotype was observed at least ten times. The rearrangement uses TRBV10-3 and TRBJ1-2; perhaps TRBD1 as D (6 bases). This CDR3 is 15 amino acids long. CDR1 is ENHRY, CDR2 SYGVKD, per germline. V was pared by 6 bases and J by 8 bases, with 22 bases between. CDR3 DNA: TGTGCCATCAGCTACGACAGGCCAGGGTCGAACGGCTACACCTTC. It yields the protein CAISYDRPGSNGYTF.

This clonotype was picked up many times. The chain is built from TRBV20-1 and TRBJ1-1; no firm D call. Germline values: CDR1 DFQATT, CDR2 SNEGSKA (reference sequence). V dropped 0 bases and J dropped 3 bases, with 8 bases sitting between them. The CDR3 consists of 13 residues. This CDR3 reads CSARDRRDTEAFF. In nucleotides, the CDR3 is TGCAGTGCTAGAGATAGAAGGGACACTGAAGCTTTCTTT.

The sample holds many counts of this clonotype. The V gene is TRBV6-1, the J gene TRBJ2-3, with D tentatively TRBD2 (5 bases). The V and J ends lost 6 bases and 6 bases respectively, with 25 bases between them. Germline-derived CDR1 and CDR2 are MNHNS and SASEGT. CDR3 length: 17 residues. The CDR3 sequence: CASRTFLVTDTGDTQYF. CDR3 nucleotides: TGTGCCAGCAGAACCTTTCTAGTCACAGATACGGGGGATACGCAGTATTTT.

V and J are TRBV25-1 and TRBJ1-1; 7 bases line up with TRBD1. The CDR3 length is 11 residues. Germline V gene data show CDR1 as MGHDK and CDR2 as SYGVNS. V lost 6 bases, J lost 9 bases, and 4 bases stayed unmatched. CDR3 loop: CASRQGFQAFF. The CDR3 coding sequence is TGTGCCAGCAGACAGGGGTTTCAAGCTTTCTTT.

This clonotype showed up many times. The chain combines TRBV7-2 with TRBJ2-7; D is perhaps TRBD2 (5 bases). Trimming stripped 3 bases from V and 6 bases from J, with 9 bases between. The CDR3 consists of 12 residues. Germline CDR1 and CDR2: SGHTA and FQGNSA. The CDR3 DNA follows: TGTGCCAGCAGCTTGAATGCGGGCGAGCAGTACTTC. This sequence encodes CASSLNAGEQYF.

In its sample, this clonotype was seen many times. The chain combines TRBV5-5 with TRBJ1-2; 7 bases match TRBD1. This CDR3 region has 16 residues. The trim removed 4 bases at V and 6 bases at J, leaving 15 bases unmatched. Germline V CDR1 and CDR2: SGHKS, YYEKEE (reference sequence). The CDR3 loop reads CASSVGTAINRDGYTF. In DNA form, the CDR3 reads TGTGCCAGCAGCGTAGGGACAGCCATTAACAGGGATGGCTACACCTTC.

This clonotype was picked up many times. V is TRBV28 and J is TRBJ2-2; 7 bases agree with TRBD1. CDR1 and CDR2 (germline): MDHEN, SYDVKM. V lost 6 bases to trimming and J lost 2 bases; unmatched junction nucleotides: 12. The CDR3 contains 17 residues. The DNA for the CDR3 is TGTGCCAGCAGGAAAAAAAAGACAGGGATAAACACCGGGGAGCTGTTTTTT. It specifies CASRKKKTGINTGELFF.

This clonotype was picked up many times. This rearrangement joins TRBV7-2 to TRBJ1-3; D call uncertain. Germline lookup yields CDR1 SGHTA and CDR2 FQGNSA. The CDR3 has 14 amino acids. V was pared by 3 bases and J by 0 bases, with 6 bases between. The CDR3 loop is CASSFTFSGNTIYF. Here the CDR3 DNA reads TGTGCCAGCAGCTTTACTTTCTCTGGAAACACCATATATTTT.

This clonotype was recorded many times. The rearrangement uses TRBV5-1 and TRBJ2-1, with 12 nucleotides matching TRBD1. The germline V gene has CDR1 SGHRS and CDR2 YFSETQ. Trimming removed 3 bases from V and 4 bases from J; junction bases left unmatched: 2. The length of the CDR3 is 15 residues. The CDR3, as DNA: TGCGCCAGCAGCTCGGGACAGGGGGCTTACAATGAGCAGTTCTTC. Protein product: CASSSGQGAYNEQFF.

Remarks on this clonotype: A much larger clone is a single base away; this may be a read error. The chain uses TRBV28 and TRBJ2-4, with D uncertain. This CDR3 is 15 amino acids long. Germline loops: CDR1 MDHEN, CDR2 SYDVKM. The chain's CDR3 is CASSVVRRANNIQYF. The CDR3 DNA reads as TGTGCCAGCAGTGTGGTCCGACGAGCCAACAACATTCAGTACTTC.

This clonotype was detected a few times. The chain employs TRBV20-1 and TRBJ1-1; TRBD1 matches 7 bases. Germline assignment: CDR1 DFQATT and CDR2 SNEGSKA (reference sequence). The CDR3 length is 14 residues. V dropped 4 bases and J dropped 1; count of bases not matched to a gene: 6. In DNA form, the CDR3 reads TGCAGTGCTATTCCGGGACAGTCGAACACTGAAGCTTTCTTT. Its translation is CSAIPGQSNTEAFF.

This clonotype showed up many times. V usage is TRBV27 and J usage is TRBJ1-1, with TRBD1 matching over 10 bases. Unmatched junction bases numbered 11, after V lost 6 bases and J lost 1 base. The CDR3 runs to 17 residues. Germline CDR1 MNHEY, CDR2 SMNVEV (reference sequence). The CDR3 here is CASSRQGASTPNTEAFF. CDR3 bases: TGTGCCAGCAGCCGACAGGGGGCATCGACCCCGAACACTGAAGCTTTCTTT.

This clonotype was seen many times. The chain employs TRBV20-1 and TRBJ2-3; D is perhaps TRBD2 (6 bases). Germline assignment: CDR1 DFQATT and CDR2 SNEGSKA (reference sequence). Trimming removed 5 bases at V and 4 bases at J, with 16 bases between. CDR3 length: 14 residues. The CDR3 DNA reads as TGCAGTGCTGCCCTTGGCGGGAACCCAGATACGCAGTATTTT. Translated: CSAALGGNPDTQYF.

This clonotype came up a few times. The chain links TRBV25-1 to TRBJ2-1; 8 bases agree with TRBD2. CDR1 is MGHDK, CDR2 SYGVNS, per germline. V lost 2 bases, J lost 5 bases, and 5 bases stayed unmatched. The CDR3 has 15 amino acids. The CDR3 DNA sequence: TGTGCCAGCAGTGAACCGAGTAGCGGGGACAATGAGCAGTTCTTC. It yields the protein CASSEPSSGDNEQFF.

This clonotype came up a few times. The V and J genes are TRBV27 and TRBJ2-7, with TRBD2 matching 7 bases. The CDR3 totals 14 residues. V gave up 3 bases and J gave up 2 bases; unmatched junction bases: 4. From germline, CDR1 is MNHEY and CDR2 SMNVEV (reference sequence). CDR3 DNA sequence: TGTGCCAGCAGTTTCCTGGCGGGAGCCTACGAGCAGTACTTC. Its translation: CASSFLAGAYEQYF.

This clonotype occurred many times. The rearrangement uses TRBV14 and TRBJ2-7; the match to TRBD2 covers 12 bases. J gave up 2 bases and V 5 bases, and 4 bases lay outside the gene matches. Germline CDR1 reads SGHDN; CDR2 reads FVKESK. The CDR3 covers 15 residues. The CDR3 region has the DNA TGTGCCAGCAGCGAAGGACTAGCGGGACCCTACGAGCAGTACTTC. Its protein product is CASSEGLAGPYEQYF.

This clonotype has at least ten counts. The chain carries TRBV15 and TRBJ2-3; D unresolved. This CDR3 comprises 13 residues. V was trimmed by 1 base and J by 5 bases, leaving 7 bases between them. Germline CDR1 reads LNHNV; CDR2 reads YYDKDF (reference sequence). DNA for the CDR3: TGTGCCACCAGCAGAGCCCCCGGAGATACGCAGTATTTT. It encodes CATSRAPGDTQYF.

The sample holds many counts of this clonotype. V gene TRBV27 combines with J gene TRBJ2-3, with D perhaps matching TRBD1 (6 bases). CDR3 length: 20 residues. With 5 bases removed from V and 2 bases from J, the gap between germline ends came to 29 bases. Germline V CDR1 and CDR2: MNHEY, SMNVEV (reference sequence). DNA of the CDR3: TGTGCCAGCAGTCCTTTCGCCTACGGACAGCAGGCTAGTGACACAGATACGCAGTATTTT. Amino acids: CASSPFAYGQQASDTDTQYF.